The rows below give T cell receptor beta chains drawn from one sample of a study of blood T cell repertoires in COVID-19. The protocol was immunoSEQ multiplex PCR, while the TCRdb copy is restricted to in-frame clones and leaves out a portion. The profile shows approximately 240,000 clones, more than 65% of them singletons. Sequenced: peripheral blood. These receptors all come from a woman in her twenties or thirties who had recovered from COVID-19. CDR3s include the opening cysteine and the closing phenylalanine or tryptophan. The D gene is left open where the match is weak. Size tells how often a clone was seen (once, few, many) or the class of an expanded clone, and some rows leave it out.

v_call	clone_size	j_call	d_call	cdr3_aa	cdr3_nt
TRBV28	.	TRBJ1-4	TRBD1	CASKTGTGTEKLFF	TGTGCCAGCAAAACCGGGACAGGGACTGAAAAACTGTTTTTT
TRBV29-1	.	TRBJ1-2	TRBD1	CSDRQGADYGYTF	TGCAGCGATAGACAGGGGGCGGACTATGGCTACACCTTC
TRBV12-3/TRBV12-4	once	TRBJ2-1	.	CASTRGGGQFF	TGTGCCAGCACCAGGGGAGGGGGGCAGTTCTTC
TRBV18	.	TRBJ1-2	.	CASSPTLQGNYGYTF	TGTGCCAGCTCACCAACCCTACAGGGAAACTATGGCTACACCTTC
TRBV28	.	TRBJ2-1	.	CASGREGWEEQFF	TGTGCCAGCGGACGCGAGGGATGGGAGGAGCAGTTCTTC
TRBV5-1	few	TRBJ1-3	.	CASSPRSSGNTIYF	TGCGCCAGCAGCCCCCGGTCCTCTGGAAACACCATATATTTT
TRBV4-2	.	TRBJ2-2	.	CASSQGDGVELTGELFF	TGTGCCAGCAGCCAAGGTGACGGGGTAGAACTAACCGGGGAGCTGTTTTTT
TRBV2	.	TRBJ2-7	.	CASSVNWAGAEQYF	TGTGCCAGCAGTGTTAATTGGGCAGGGGCCGAGCAGTACTTC
TRBV15	.	TRBJ1-3	.	CATSRSSSSGNTIYF	TGTGCCACCAGCCGCTCCTCGAGCTCTGGAAACACCATATATTTT
TRBV27	.	TRBJ2-7	TRBD2	CASSSLSREGPSYEQYF	TGTGCCAGCAGTTCTCTCTCTCGGGAGGGTCCCTCCTACGAGCAGTACTTC
TRBV5-4	.	TRBJ2-1	.	CASSLGGRLDEQFF	TGTGCCAGCAGCTTGGGGGGGCGCCTGGATGAGCAGTTCTTC
TRBV28	.	TRBJ1-4	.	CASSSGQTNEKLFF	TGTGCCAGCAGTTCTGGACAGACTAATGAAAAACTGTTTTTT
TRBV19	.	TRBJ1-3	TRBD1	CASPGTGDYGNTIYF	TGTGCCAGTCCCGGGACAGGGGATTATGGAAACACCATATATTTT
TRBV24-1	.	TRBJ2-6	TRBD1	CATSDGTAYSGANVLTF	TGTGCCACCAGTGACGGGACAGCATACTCTGGGGCCAACGTCCTGACTTTC
TRBV19	.	TRBJ2-1	TRBD1	CASSLQGPSIYNEQFF	TGTGCCAGTAGTTTACAGGGGCCATCGATCTACAATGAGCAGTTCTTC
TRBV6-1	.	TRBJ2-5	TRBD1	CASSEGVGQGEETQYF	TGTGCCAGCAGTGAAGGGGTCGGACAGGGGGAAGAGACCCAGTACTTC
TRBV3-1/TRBV3-2	few	TRBJ1-1	.	CASSQTTALNTEAFF	TGTGCCAGCAGCCAAACGACAGCGCTAAACACTGAAGCTTTCTTT
TRBV5-5	.	TRBJ1-2	TRBD1	CASSLLSRGHGYTF	TGTGCCAGCAGCTTGCTGAGCAGGGGGCATGGCTACACCTTC
TRBV29-1	.	TRBJ2-7	.	CSVEAPTYEQYF	TGCAGCGTTGAGGCTCCGACCTACGAGCAGTACTTC
TRBV4-2	.	TRBJ2-1	TRBD2	CASSDSGSSYNEQFF	TGTGCCAGCAGCGATAGCGGGAGCTCCTACAATGAGCAGTTCTTC
TRBV7-3	once	TRBJ2-1	TRBD2	CASSLAGGPKNEQFF	TGTGCCAGCAGCTTAGCGGGAGGGCCAAAAAATGAGCAGTTCTTC
TRBV29-1	once	TRBJ2-7	.	CSVPWQTYEQYF	TGCAGCGTTCCATGGCAGACCTACGAGCAGTACTTC
TRBV29-1	.	TRBJ1-2	.	CSVLLHLTGGFMATPSVRFCGYTF	.
TRBV2	few	TRBJ1-1	.	CASSAGFTEAFF	TGTGCCAGCAGTGCAGGCTTCACTGAAGCTTTCTTT
TRBV19	once	TRBJ2-5	TRBD1	CASTQWGTGGSETQYF	TGTGCCAGTACCCAGTGGGGGACAGGGGGCTCTGAGACCCAGTACTTC
TRBV2	once	TRBJ2-7	TRBD1	CASTPMTGWSYEQYF	TGTGCCAGCACTCCCATGACAGGGTGGTCCTACGAGCAGTACTTC
TRBV5-1	.	TRBJ2-1	.	CASSDVADSYNEQFF	TGCGCCAGCAGCGACGTAGCGGACTCCTACAATGAGCAGTTCTTC
TRBV27	once	TRBJ1-2	TRBD1	CASRPGQGALGYTF	TGTGCCAGCCGACCGGGACAGGGTGCTCTTGGCTACACCTTC
TRBV10-1	.	TRBJ2-3	.	CASTPGGGRQYF	TGCGCCAGCACCCCAGGGGGCGGGAGGCAGTATTTT
TRBV6-5	.	TRBJ2-5	.	CASSYSWVGETQYF	TGTGCCAGCAGTTACTCTTGGGTCGGGGAGACCCAGTACTTC